This TCR beta chain was sequenced for a study of blood T cell repertoires in COVID-19. The protocol was immunoSEQ multiplex PCR, while the TCRdb copy is restricted to in-frame clones and leaves out a portion. The repertoire holds 150,000 or so clones, roughly four fifths seen once, with approximately 8.4% in the top ten. Trimming pared 5 bases from V and 3 bases from J, leaving 7 bases between. The CDR3 contains 12 residues. CDR1 MNHNY and CDR2 SVGAGI come from the germline V gene (reference sequence). The source of this sequence is a man aged 50 or older who had recovered from COVID-19. The V gene is TRBV6-6, the J gene TRBJ1-1; D is undetermined. Sequenced: PBMCs or T cells enriched from blood (not recorded which). The CDR3 DNA is TGTGCCAGCAGTGGGGAGTACACTGAAGCTTTCTTT. This sequence encodes CASSGEYTEAFF.